Detailed here is one TCR beta chain. An equimolar mix of two oligonucleotides served as the beta constant-region primer for TRBC1 and TRBC2. Nested alpha and beta constant-region primers with the SP2 primer drove four PCR rounds on ligated cDNA. TCRdb itself ran the UMI-ligation and nested PCR reads through MiXCR, one entry per CDR3 protein. The top ten clones hold about 3.4% of a sample with around 29,000 distinct CDR3 sequences, 18% of them seen once. This entry comes from a study of naive and memory T cell subsets. CDR1 is WSHSY, CDR2 SAAADI, per germline. This CDR3 contains 15 residues. The J segment lost 0 bases and the V segment lost 3 bases, leaving 2 bases of the junction unmatched.

The sequencing input was effector memory CD4+ T cells from blood. Subset described: effector memory, CD45RA- CD27-. The sequence was collected from a human donor in good health. This chain joins TRBV10-2 and TRBJ1-5; TRBD1 aligns across 7 bases. In DNA form, the CDR3 reads TGCGCCAGCAGTGACGGACAGGCTAGCAATCAGCCCCAGCATTTT. Translating it yields CASSDGQASNQPQHF.